This TCR beta chain was recorded in a study of control samples from healthy donors and cancer patients. This CDR3 spans 15 amino acids. Trimming took 4 bases from V and 3 from J; bases not matched to a gene: 5. Germline lookup yields CDR1 LNHNV and CDR2 YYDKDF (reference sequence). Clones were read by immunoSEQ multiplex PCR, and TCRdb kept only the in-frame ones, dropping some. The sample has around 80,000 clones, under 90% seen once. The rearrangement joins TRBV15 to TRBJ2-7; 11 nucleotides match TRBD1. Sequenced sample: blood. The source is a man aged 45-65 years in good health. The CDR3 loop is CATSMRDRGFYEQYF. The CDR3 nucleotides read TGTGCCACCAGCATGCGGGACAGGGGGTTCTACGAGCAGTACTTC.